This TCR beta chain was sequenced in a study of Graves' ophthalmopathy and Graves' hyperthyroidism. About this clonotype itself: Its antigen is not identified.

Exclusion applied to patients with other autoimmune diseases, uncontrolled infections, pregnancy or lactation. Clinical symptoms, serum thyroxine, TRAb, thyroid ultrasound and orbital computed tomography formed the basis of diagnosis. CDR3 size: 15 residues. V lost 5 bases to trimming and J lost 2 bases; unmatched junction nucleotides: 8. Per germline, CDR1 SGHTA and CDR2 FQGNSA. Beta-chain TCR CDR3 regions were amplified from RNA transcripts. Investigators did first-round RT-PCR with HTBI primers, then second-round multiplex PCR. One entry per CDR3 protein, called by TCRdb with MiXCR from the multiplex PCR reads. The data contain 150,000 or so distinct CDR3 sequences, 39% of them singletons. Findings and caveats of the study: Ophthalmopathy progression was predicted by the model at about 69% sensitivity and 72% to 80% specificity. Built on 13 signatures, a model told ophthalmopathy apart from stable hyperthyroidism with about 91% sensitivity and 80% to 82% specificity.

The J gene is TRBJ1-1, the V gene TRBV7-2; TRBD1 aligns across 7 bases. This clonotype originated in a young man with Graves' ophthalmopathy. The sequencing input was peripheral blood. The CDR3 is CASSPPGQRNTEAFF. CDR3 DNA sequence: TGTGCCAGCAGCCCACCGGGACAGAGAAACACTGAAGCTTTCTTT.